This TCR beta chain was captured in a study of blood T cell repertoires in COVID-19 (dated by TCRdb to the early 2020s). The study in broad terms: The collaborator samples originated in the United States, Italy and Spain and spanned the acute and convalescent phases of COVID-19. Nearly every sample came with metadata listing a de-identified subject ID, COVID-19 status, age in years and sex. Subjects who had been exposed to COVID-19, were actively infected with it, or had recovered from it provided the deeply sampled blood TCRbeta repertoires that made up the dataset. The repertoires were released in a freely available public database meant as a resource for research on the immune response to SARS-CoV-2. Where HLA class I and class II types were available, the types were taken from metadata supplied by the sample provider, not from assay-based typing. The material from the prospective study consisted of cDNA or gDNA derived from T cells, B-cell-depleted T cells, or PBMCs. The samples were drawn from the first 160 participants of the ongoing ImmuneRACE study and from 1,254 subjects provided by 6 global collaborators.

The collaborating institutions used their own protocols to collect whole blood in K2EDTA tubes. For TCRbeta analysis, collaborators shipped samples in one of three forms: frozen whole blood, isolated PBMCs, or DNA extracted from either of those sample types. The full study reports these points: How much clinical and demographic metadata was included differed by source and by participant, and the metadata was provided uncurated.

With respect to this clone: Its antigen is unknown. No much larger clone exists at a distance of one base, and base qualities are not known.

TCRbeta CDR3 regions were amplified from genomic DNA by means of the immunoSEQ Assay, a bias-controlled multiplex PCR. Turning to the authors' computational methods: Within the assay, amplification of reference gene primers was used to estimate how many nucleated cells each sample contained. To quantify the absolute abundance of each unique TCRbeta CDR3 rearrangement, sequence reads were collapsed and filtered. For each sample, productive Simpson clonality was calculated by taking the square root of Simpson's diversity index across productive rearrangements. TCRdb took this table from immuneACCESS and kept in-frame rearrangements with V and J called. Such tables lack part of the clones; where checked against another copy, unresolved V genes explain under half of the gap, and the rest is unexplained. V and J calls and clone size follow that table, whereas D and trimming were derived from the DNA. This sample lists roughly 65,000 clones; 65% to 85% were detected once. The top ten clonotypes cover 35% to 50% of the sample.

The CDR3 goes from the cysteine to the phenylalanine over 15 residues. Just CDR3 DNA is preserved here, 45 bases in frame from base 1. Trimming accounts for 0 bases at V and 2 bases at J, while the number of junction bases matched to no gene is 3. CDR1 SGHRS and CDR2 YFSETQ are derived from the germline V gene. Recombination joined TRBV5-1 with TRBJ2-7; 9 middle bases align to TRBD1. The sequencing input was peripheral blood. The source of this sequence is a human donor in a cohort sampled during active COVID-19. The sequenced DNA: TGCGCCAGCAGCTTGGTTGGGACAGGGACCTACGAGCAGTACTTC. This encodes CASSLVGTGTYEQYF.